Presented here are 13 T cell receptor beta chains from one specimen sequenced in a study of T-cell reconstitution after alpha-beta-depleted transplantation in children. During its preparation, the TCRbeta library received unique molecular identifiers. TCRdb recomputed calls from the PCR reads with MiXCR, one row per CDR3 protein. Of around 240,000 distinct CDR3 sequences listed, approximately 8% are singletons. The material sequenced was PBMCs, mostly from graft donor cells, taken 180 days after TCRalphabeta/CD19-depleted stem cell transplant. The source is a male patient aged 5 to 17 who had a stem cell transplant for acute lymphoblastic leukemia, so the T cells may come from the graft donor.

This clonotype has a count of ten or more. The V gene is TRBV11-2, the J gene TRBJ2-2; D may be TRBD1 (5 bases). The CDR3 contains 14 residues. CDR1 is SGHAT and CDR2 is FQNNGV in the germline V gene. V lost 6 bases and J lost 2, with 10 bases in between. The chain's CDR3 is CASRRDSNTGELFF. As DNA, the CDR3 is TGTGCCAGCAGGCGTGACAGTAACACCGGGGAGCTGTTTTTT.

This clonotype was counted between two and nine times. This chain joins TRBV9 and TRBJ2-3; TRBD2 matches at 10 bases. V lost 2 bases and J lost 3; bases outside the gene matches: 3. The CDR3 consists of 15 residues. The germline V gene has CDR1 SGDLS and CDR2 YYNGEE. Written as DNA, the CDR3 is TGTGCCAGCAGCGTCAGCGGGGGGGCGACAGATACGCAGTATTTT. Translated: CASSVSGGATDTQYF.

This clonotype was seen repeatedly, ten times or more. The J gene is TRBJ2-4, the V gene TRBV7-2, with 12 nucleotides matching TRBD1. Germline values: CDR1 SGHTA, CDR2 FQGNSA. The CDR3 spans 16 residues. Losses at the gene ends were 3 bases for V and 4 bases for J; bases not matched to a gene: 4. The CDR3 DNA sequence: TGTGCCAGCAGCTTGATGGGACAGGGGGCGAAAAACATTCAGTACTTC. The encoded protein is CASSLMGQGAKNIQYF.

This clonotype was detected many times. The chain is built from TRBV28 and TRBJ2-3, with TRBD1 identical over 7 bases. Germline trimming cut 10 bases from V and 1 base from J; bases unmatched to any gene: 11. Germline V gene lookup returns CDR1 MDHEN and CDR2 SYDVKM. This CDR3 is 15 amino acids long. In nucleotides, the CDR3 is TGTGCCATCCCTTATCAGGGGGATGGCACAGATACGCAGTATTTT. Its translation: CAIPYQGDGTDTQYF.

This clonotype came up a few times. Possible read error: a much larger clone is one base away. The chain links TRBV7-8 to TRBJ2-1, with D possibly TRBD2 on 6 matching bases. The CDR3 length is 15 residues. The germline V gene encodes CDR1 SGHVS and CDR2 FQNEAQ. The germline V and J ends were trimmed by 0 bases and 3 bases, with 9 bases remaining between them. The CDR3 spells CASSLAGGIYNEQFF. Here the CDR3 DNA reads TGTGCCAGCAGCTTAGCGGGGGGAATCTACAATGAGCAGTTCTTC.

Ten or more counts support this clonotype. V and J are TRBV4-1 and TRBJ1-1; D may be TRBD1 (6 bases). Germline V gene lookup returns CDR1 MGHRA and CDR2 YSYEKL. Trimming stripped 4 bases from V and 3 bases from J, with 18 bases between. This CDR3 region has 16 residues. The CDR3 here is CASSLSRTAADTEAFF. CDR3 nucleotides: TGCGCCAGCAGCCTTTCTCGGACAGCGGCGGACACTGAAGCTTTCTTT.

Details on this clonotype: The junction and the germline gene differ at one end; a read error may be behind it. This rearrangement joins TRBV12-3 or TRBV12-4 to TRBJ1-2, with 10 bases identical to TRBD1. The CDR3 has 18 residues. The CDR3 region is CACSFGTYPGQGNYGYTF. The CDR3 DNA is TGTGCCTGCAGTTTTGGGACATACCCGGGACAGGGGAACTATGGCTACACCTTC.

This clonotype has at least ten counts. This chain links TRBV6-5 with TRBJ2-3; 7 bases map to TRBD2. Losses at the gene ends were 1 base for V and 0 bases for J; bases not matched to a gene: 7. This CDR3 contains 17 residues. Germline values: CDR1 MNHEY, CDR2 SVGAGI. The CDR3 spells CASSYFRSGGSTDTQYF. CDR3 bases: TGTGCCAGCAGTTACTTCCGGTCCGGGGGGAGCACAGATACGCAGTATTTT.

This clonotype turned up a few times. This rearrangement joins TRBV20-1 to TRBJ2-4; the D gene is possibly TRBD1 (6 bases). The germline V gene encodes CDR1 DFQATT and CDR2 SNEGSKA (reference sequence). V was cut by 6 bases and J by 1 base, with 13 bases left in between. The CDR3 runs to 14 residues. CDR3 amino acids: CSAAGTTAKNIQYF. As DNA, the CDR3 is TGCAGTGCCGCCGGGACAACGGCCAAAAACATTCAGTACTTC.

There are many counts of this clonotype. The chain combines TRBV15 with TRBJ2-5; D may correspond to TRBD1 or TRBD2 (5 bases each). With 1 base removed from V and 5 bases from J, the gap between germline ends came to 14 bases. Germline CDR1 and CDR2: LNHNV and YYDKDF (reference sequence). The CDR3 covers 15 residues. CDR3 region: CATSRARGLWETQYF. The CDR3 bases are TGTGCCACCAGCAGAGCCCGGGGCCTTTGGGAGACCCAGTACTTC.

This clonotype was counted many times. The V gene is TRBV28, the J gene TRBJ1-2; TRBD1 agrees at 8 bases. Germline V lookup: CDR1 MDHEN, CDR2 SYDVKM. This CDR3 has 15 residues. Germline trimming cut 5 bases from V and 3 bases from J; bases unmatched to any gene: 8. DNA for the CDR3: TGTGCCAGCAGTGGACAGGGCCGACTCCACTATGGCTACACCTTC. Translated, it gives CASSGQGRLHYGYTF.

This clonotype was recorded at least ten times. This chain uses TRBV20-1 with TRBJ2-7; weak D call: TRBD1 (5 bases). This CDR3 contains 14 residues. Trimming took off 5 bases at V and 1 base at J, with 15 bases between the two ends. Germline values: CDR1 DFQATT, CDR2 SNEGSKA (reference sequence). The CDR3 reads CSARSIDSSYEQYF. In nucleotides, the CDR3 is TGCAGTGCTCGGAGCATCGACAGTTCCTACGAGCAGTACTTC.

This clonotype occurred many times. The chain recombines TRBV10-3 with TRBJ1-3, with D possibly TRBD1 on 5 matching bases. V lost 0 bases, J lost 4 bases, and 7 bases lay in between. The CDR3 runs to 14 residues. Germline V gene lookup returns CDR1 ENHRY and CDR2 SYGVKD. The CDR3 coding sequence is TGTGCCATCAGTGAGTCTCCAGGGGGAAACACCATATATTTT. It translates to CAISESPGGNTIYF.